The 15 T cell receptor beta chains given below trace back to one sample, sequenced in a study of early T cells in non-severe SARS-CoV-2 infection. TCRdb used MiXCR to reprocess the 5' RACE reads, holding one entry per CDR3 protein. The data hold some 60,000 distinct CDR3 sequences, with approximately 9.3% observed a single time. Sample: whole blood. All receptors come from an adult who was a healthcare worker with PCR-confirmed SARS-CoV-2 infection or an uninfected control (not recorded which).

A few counts support this clonotype. This chain connects TRBV4-1 to TRBJ2-1; maybe TRBD1 (5 bases). This CDR3 spans 16 amino acids. The germline V gene has CDR1 MGHRA and CDR2 YSYEKL. V was pared by 4 bases and J by 9 bases, with 22 bases between. The CDR3 loop reads CASSPFLGDVLSEQFF. CDR3 bases: TGCGCCAGCAGCCCTTTCCTAGGGGATGTTCTGAGTGAGCAGTTCTTC.

There are many counts of this clonotype. The rearrangement uses TRBV4-1 and TRBJ1-5; D not certain. V lost 0 bases and J lost 3, with 15 bases in between. This CDR3 has 17 amino acids. Germline lookup yields CDR1 MGHRA and CDR2 YSYEKL. The CDR3, as DNA: TGCGCCAGCAGCCAAGATGCGGCAGTCCTTTACAATCAGCCCCAGCATTTT. Translating it yields CASSQDAAVLYNQPQHF.

This clonotype has a count of ten or more. The rearrangement joins TRBV5-1 to TRBJ1-1; D gene uncertain. The CDR3 is 14 residues long. Trimming removed 1 base at V and 2 bases at J, with 9 bases between. Per the germline V gene, CDR1 is SGHRS and CDR2 is YFSETQ. DNA for the CDR3: TGCGCCAGCAGCTTGACGGACCTTAACACTGAAGCTTTCTTT. It encodes CASSLTDLNTEAFF.

This clonotype was seen a handful of times. This sequence joins TRBV25-1 and TRBJ2-2; 15 bases agree with TRBD2. V lost 10 bases to trimming and J lost 5 bases; unmatched junction nucleotides: 5. The CDR3 extends over 15 amino acids. CDR1 and CDR2 from the germline V gene are MGHDK and SYGVNS. The DNA for the CDR3 is TGTGCCACCACCGGGACTAGCGGGGGGACCGGGGAGCTGTTTTTT. Translation: CATTGTSGGTGELFF.

This clonotype was counted ten times or more. V and J are TRBV28 and TRBJ2-1; tentatively, D is TRBD1 (5 bases). Germline lookup yields CDR1 MDHEN and CDR2 SYDVKM. This CDR3 has 16 amino acids. V lost 4 bases and J lost 0, with 13 bases in between. CDR3 region: CASSSWTRSSYNEQFF. CDR3 sequence (DNA): TGTGCCAGCAGTTCCTGGACAAGGAGCTCCTACAATGAGCAGTTCTTC.

The chain couples TRBV10-3 to TRBJ2-3; no definite D call. The ends were cut back, 3 bases at V and 5 bases at J, with 6 bases in the middle. The germline CDR1 and CDR2 sequences are ENHRY and SYGVKD. This CDR3 spans 12 amino acids. Here the CDR3 reads CAISEVVDTQYF. CDR3 sequence (DNA): TGTGCCATCAGTGAAGTTGTAGATACGCAGTATTTT.

This clonotype was seen more than once but under ten times. CDR3 amino acids: CASSLPGVMNTEAFF. CDR3 nucleotides: TGTGCCAGCAGCTTACCGGGCGTAATGAACACTGAAGCTTTCTTT. V and J are TRBV5-5 and TRBJ1-1, with D hard to call. Trimming took off 2 bases at V and 0 bases at J, with 11 bases between the two ends. The CDR3 consists of 15 residues. The germline gives CDR1 SGHKS, CDR2 YYEKEE (reference sequence). The whole variable domain, filled in from reference TRBV5-5 and TRBJ1-1, reads DAGVTQSPTHLIKTRGQQVTLRCSPISGHKSVSWYQQVLGQGPQFIFQYYEKEERGRGNFPDRFSARQFPNYSSELNVNALLLGDSALYLCASSLPGVMNTEAFFGQGTRLTVV.

The rearrangement uses TRBV11-2 and TRBJ2-1, with TRBD2 matching 11 bases. With V trimmed by 1 base and J by 9 bases, 5 bases remained unmatched. Germline CDR1 reads SGHAT; CDR2 reads FQNNGV. The CDR3 is 15 residues long. The CDR3 sequence is CASSLVAGGRSEQFF. The CDR3 DNA is TGTGCCAGCAGCTTAGTAGCGGGGGGGCGCAGTGAGCAGTTCTTC. Supplemented by reference TRBV11-2 and TRBJ2-1, the full variable domain reads EAGVAQSPRYKIIEKRQSVAFWCNPISGHATLYWYQQILGQGPKLLIQFQNNGVVDDSQLPKDRFSAERLKGVDSTLKIQPAKLEDSAVYLCASSLVAGGRSEQFFGPGTRLTVL.

Only a few counts were recorded for this clonotype. The chain joins TRBV20-1 to TRBJ1-5, with 12 positions matching TRBD1. J was trimmed by 0 bases and V by 1 base; bases with no gene match: 7. Germline V gives CDR1 DFQATT, CDR2 SNEGSKA (reference sequence). CDR3 size: 18 residues. This chain's CDR3 is CSARGDRGRDYSNQPQHF. Here the CDR3 DNA reads TGCAGTGCTAGAGGGGACAGGGGGCGAGATTATAGCAATCAGCCCCAGCATTTT.

Worth noting for this clonotype: This sequence may be a read error, since a much larger clone differs from it by one base. The chain couples TRBV13 to TRBJ1-2; D is uncertain. V was shortened by 4 bases and J by 8 bases, with 17 bases between the two germline ends. CDR1 and CDR2 (germline): PRHDT, FYEKMQ (reference sequence). This CDR3 has 14 residues. CDR3 region: CASSSETGSYGYTF. CDR3 in DNA: TGTGCCAGCAGCTCCGAGACGGGTAGCTACGGCTACACCTTC. Drawing the rest from reference TRBV13 and TRBJ1-2, the complete variable domain is AAGVIQSPRHLIKEKRETATLKCYPIPRHDTVYWYQQGPGQDPQFLISFYEKMQSDKGSIPDRFSAQQFSDYHSELNMSSLELGDSALYFCASSSETGSYGYTFGSGTRLTVV.

The V gene is TRBV20-1, the J gene TRBJ1-1, with unresolved D. V was cut by 3 bases and J by 3 bases, with 8 bases left in between. The CDR3 is 12 residues long. Germline V gene sequence: CDR1 DFQATT, CDR2 SNEGSKA (reference sequence). CDR3 in DNA: TGCAGTGCTAGCAAGGCAGACACTGAAGCTTTCTTT. Amino acid sequence: CSASKADTEAFF.

This clonotype appeared many times. The V and J genes are TRBV7-3 and TRBJ1-1, with a weak D call TRBD1 (6 bases). With 0 bases removed from V and 6 bases from J, the gap between germline ends came to 11 bases. This CDR3 is built from 14 residues. CDR1 and CDR2 (germline): SGHTA, FQGTGA. The CDR3 sequence: CASSLTGRGSEAFF. The CDR3 coding sequence is TGTGCCAGCAGCTTAACTGGCAGGGGCTCTGAAGCTTTCTTT.

The sample holds a few counts of this clonotype. The V gene is TRBV5-1, the J gene TRBJ1-1, with 7 bases matching TRBD1. The CDR3 has 16 amino acids. Germline lookup yields CDR1 SGHRS and CDR2 YFSETQ. V was clipped by 4 bases and J by 2 bases; unmatched bases: 11. The CDR3 DNA sequence: TGCGCCAGCAGCCTTGGACAGGATCGGATCAACACTGAAGCTTTCTTT. Protein: CASSLGQDRINTEAFF.

This clonotype came up many times. V and J are TRBV3-1 and TRBJ2-5, with TRBD1 identical over 8 bases. Germline lookup yields CDR1 LGHDT and CDR2 YNNKEL (reference sequence). Trimming at V came to 3 bases and at J to 4 bases, leaving 10 bases not matched to a gene. The CDR3 sequence is 16 residues long. CDR3 loop: CASSHFSNRGLETQYF. The CDR3 DNA reads TGTGCCAGCAGCCATTTCAGTAACAGGGGGTTAGAGACCCAGTACTTC.

This clonotype was seen a few times. The V call is TRBV27, the J call TRBJ2-7; 8 bases are a match to TRBD1. The CDR3 is 13 amino acids. The V gene's germline CDR1 is MNHEY and CDR2 SMNVEV (reference sequence). V lost 6 bases and J lost 3; bases outside the gene matches: 4. The CDR3 sequence is CASRRTGRYEQYV. The CDR3 DNA reads TGTGCCAGCAGGAGGACAGGGCGCTACGAGCAGTACGTC.